This TCR beta chain was sequenced during a study of T-cell reconstitution after alpha-beta-depleted transplantation in children. Whole-study findings and limits: Some patients owed their high day-60 TCRbeta diversity to surviving recipient T cells and thymic progenitors. Two months or so post-transplant, alpha-beta T cells reportedly derived from several hundred expanded graft clones. One year after transplant, T-cell counts and diversity came mostly from newly produced T cells.

This clonotype has more than one count but fewer than ten. Its target is not known. Using unique molecular identifiers, the investigators prepared the TCRbeta library. TCRdb reanalysed the PCR reads using MiXCR and keeps one entry per CDR3 protein. The table records under 850,000 distinct CDR3 sequences, about an eighth of them present only once. J gave up 5 bases and V 4 bases, and 5 bases lay outside the gene matches. This CDR3 spans 14 amino acids. The germline gives CDR1 DFQATT, CDR2 SNEGSKA (reference sequence). The genes are TRBV20-1 and TRBJ2-3, with 11 bases lining up with TRBD1. The sample was PBMCs, taken before TCRalphabeta/CD19-depleted stem cell transplant. The clonotype comes from a girl aged 2-10 years with congenital amegakaryocytic thrombocytopenia, due to receive a stem cell transplant. The CDR3 reads CSAKTDRGQDTQYF. CDR3 DNA sequence: TGCAGTGCTAAGACGGACAGGGGGCAAGATACGCAGTATTTT.